This T cell receptor (beta chain) was observed in a study of cytomegalovirus exposure and HLA in healthy donors. CDR1 and CDR2 from the germline V gene are SGHVS and FNYEAQ. CDR3 length: 15 amino acids. Trimming stripped 1 base from V and 4 bases from J, with 11 bases between. The primer mix had 60 Vbeta and 13 Jbeta primers. TCRdb's table, derived via immunoSEQ multiplex PCR, lists solely in-frame clones and lacks some. The sample yields some 60,000 clones, around 83% seen once. Worth noting for this clone: As yet, its antigen is unknown.

Findings and caveats of the study: V- and J-gene trimming of TCR beta was linked (in a later analysis) to a missense DCLRE1C variant. Earlier analysis yielded a pattern in which most TCR beta V segments were productive about 87% or about 30% of the time. At a 0.05 false discovery rate, a later analysis found approximately 17,000 TCR beta sequences to be associated with HLA alleles. Follow-up analysis found HLA locus-dependent TCR association rates, highest for DRB1 and lowest for HLA-C.

The sequence was obtained from a human donor in good health. Sequencing input: PBMCs. The genes are TRBV7-6 and TRBJ2-1; D is possibly TRBD1 (5 bases). The CDR3 loop reads CASSLGWTPYNEQFF. The CDR3 DNA reads as TGTGCCAGCAGCTTAGGCTGGACACCATACAATGAGCAGTTCTTC.